The next 17 T cell receptor beta chains were all read from a single sample in a study of naive and memory T cell subsets. Treatment noted: skin biopsy from PPD injection site in Mantoux-positive individual. An oligonucleotide containing a UMI was ligated to the 3' end of TCR cDNA. Ligated cDNA underwent four rounds of PCR with nested alpha and beta constant region primers and SP2. TCRdb reanalysed the UMI-ligation and nested PCR reads using MiXCR and keeps one entry per CDR3 protein. Among approximately 37,000 distinct CDR3 sequences listed, 11% were seen once. This sample comprised skin, obtained from a tuberculin skin test site. The receptor set was obtained from an adult in good health.

The genes are TRBV6-5 and TRBJ1-4; perhaps TRBD1 as D (5 bases). The length of the CDR3 is 16 residues. In germline, CDR1 is MNHEY, CDR2 SVGAGI. Trimming pared 6 bases from V and 8 bases from J, leaving 22 bases between. The CDR3 DNA reads as TGTGCCAGCAGAGACTCGGAGGGAAGGGGAAACGAAAAACTGTTTTTT. As protein: CASRDSEGRGNEKLFF.

This clonotype turned up a few times. This chain joins TRBV4-2 and TRBJ2-2; D possibly corresponds to TRBD2 (6 bases). The CDR3 contains 16 residues. CDR1 is LGHNA, CDR2 YNFKEQ, per germline. Trimming cost V 0 bases and J 5 bases, with 13 bases left between them. The CDR3 sequence: CASSQERGGGTGELFF. The CDR3 nucleotides read TGTGCCAGCAGCCAAGAGAGGGGTGGGGGGACCGGGGAGCTGTTTTTT.

This rearrangement joins TRBV7-2 to TRBJ2-7; TRBD2 matches 10 bases. The CDR3 length is 19 residues. Germline loops: CDR1 SGHTA, CDR2 FQGNSA. V was pared by 4 bases and J by 0 bases, with 15 bases of the junction left unmatched. In DNA form, the CDR3 reads TGTGCCAGCAGCTCTCCGGGGGGGTTAGCGGGAGGAGGCTCCTACGAGCAGTACTTC. This gives the protein CASSSPGGLAGGGSYEQYF.

This clonotype was found many times. V gene TRBV19 combines with J gene TRBJ2-1; 10 bases map to TRBD1. Germline CDR1 reads LNHDA; CDR2 reads SQIVND (reference sequence). This CDR3 comprises 16 residues. Trimming at V came to 6 bases and at J to 3 bases, leaving 8 bases not matched to a gene. The CDR3 DNA follows: TGTGCCAGTAGCGGCGGGACAGGGGTATTCTACAATGAGCAGTTCTTC. This sequence encodes CASSGGTGVFYNEQFF.

This clonotype was observed many times. V and J are TRBV20-1 and TRBJ2-1; D not certain. V was shortened by 5 bases and J by 5 bases, with 25 bases between the two germline ends. This CDR3 spans 17 amino acids. Germline V gene lookup returns CDR1 DFQATT and CDR2 SNEGSKA (reference sequence). Here the CDR3 DNA reads TGCAGTGCTGGGGATCCTAATCATGCAGCCACCAACAATGAGCAGTTCTTC. Translation gives CSAGDPNHAATNNEQFF.

The gene calls are TRBV6-1 and TRBJ2-1; perhaps D is TRBD1 or TRBD2 (5 bases each). The CDR3 extends over 13 amino acids. Trimming took 8 bases from V and 3 from J, leaving 11 bases between them. Germline CDR1 MNHNS, CDR2 SASEGT. The CDR3 loop is CASRWGYYNEQFF. DNA of the CDR3: TGTGCCAGCCGCTGGGGGTACTACAATGAGCAGTTCTTC.

This clonotype appeared many times. The chain carries TRBV12-3 or TRBV12-4 and TRBJ2-1, with D perhaps TRBD1 (6 bases). V was clipped by 5 bases and J by 16 bases, with 21 bases between them. The CDR3 has 13 residues. CDR3 amino acids: CASSQRQAGVFFF. DNA of the CDR3: TGTGCCAGCAGTCAGAGACAGGCAGGGGTCTTTTTCTTC.

The chain has TRBV27 and TRBJ1-2; 8 bases map to TRBD1. V shed 4 bases, J shed 9 bases, and the junction held 16 bases outside the gene matches. Germline-derived CDR1 and CDR2 are MNHEY and SMNVEV (reference sequence). The CDR3 length is 16 residues. The CDR3 region is CASSSRWTGPEIRYTF. The CDR3 region has the DNA TGTGCCAGCAGTTCACGTTGGACAGGGCCGGAAATTCGCTACACCTTC.

This clonotype was counted at least ten times. This chain connects TRBV7-2 to TRBJ2-1, with 8 bases matching TRBD1. The CDR3 contains 22 residues. V was clipped by 1 base and J by 2 bases; unmatched bases: 22. Germline CDR1 reads SGHTA; CDR2 reads FQGNSA. CDR3 in amino acids: CASSLGTGDRGKQRTTYNEQFF. CDR3 nucleotide sequence: TGTGCCAGCAGCTTAGGGACCGGAGACAGGGGTAAACAGAGGACGACCTACAATGAGCAGTTCTTC.

This rearrangement joins TRBV4-2 to TRBJ1-5; D is ambiguous. The CDR3 runs 14 residues. CDR1 is LGHNA, CDR2 YNFKEQ, per germline. V was shortened by 5 bases and J by 4 bases, with 12 bases between the two germline ends. CDR3 DNA: TGTGCCAGCAGCGACCGGGAGATAAATCAGCCCCAGCATTTT. This translates into CASSDREINQPQHF.

In this sample, this clonotype turned up many times. The gene calls are TRBV12-3 or TRBV12-4 and TRBJ2-7, with no clear D. The CDR3 totals 12 residues. V lost 6 bases and J lost 2, with 8 bases in between. The CDR3 protein is CASSAGPYEQYF. CDR3 bases: TGTGCCAGCAGCGCCGGGCCCTACGAGCAGTACTTC.

About this clonotype: The junction differs from germline at one of its ends, possibly a read error. This chain links TRBV5-6 with TRBJ2-2, with TRBD2 matching over 7 bases. The CDR3 runs to 15 residues. The V gene's germline CDR1 is SGHDT and CDR2 YYEEEE. The CDR3 region has the DNA TGTGTCAGCAGCCCAGCCGGGGGGTACACCGGGGAGCTGTTTTTT. It translates to CVSSPAGGYTGELFF.

This clonotype was picked up many times. One junction end disagrees with the germline gene, perhaps due to a read error. The rearrangement joins TRBV20-1 to TRBJ1-2; unclear D gene. The CDR3 sequence is 11 residues long. Per the germline V gene, CDR1 is DFQATT and CDR2 is SNEGSKA (reference sequence). The CDR3 DNA reads as TGCAGTGCTGGAGACATCTATGGCTACACCTTC. Translating gives CSAGDIYGYTF.

This chain links TRBV11-2 with TRBJ1-5; D is unclear. Between the trimmed V and J ends, which lost 1 base and 6 bases, there was a span of 7 bases. Per germline, CDR1 SGHAT and CDR2 FQNNGV. This CDR3 has 13 amino acids. DNA for the CDR3: TGTGCCAGCAGCTTAGTATACGGTCAGCCCCAGCATTTT. This codes for CASSLVYGQPQHF.

This clonotype was counted only a few times. The rearrangement joins TRBV7-2 to TRBJ1-3; D ambiguous. Germline V gene data show CDR1 as SGHTA and CDR2 as FQGNSA. This CDR3 has 15 amino acids. Trimming removed 2 bases from V and 2 bases from J, with 10 bases in between. For the CDR3, the DNA is TGTGCCAGCAGCTTACAGGTTGGGGCTGGAAACACCATATATTTT. Translation gives CASSLQVGAGNTIYF.

This clonotype was seen ten or more times. The J gene is TRBJ1-2, the V gene TRBV20-1; 7 positions match TRBD1. Per the germline V gene, CDR1 is DFQATT and CDR2 is SNEGSKA (reference sequence). The CDR3 is 14 residues long. V was pared by 4 bases and J by 4 bases, with 9 bases of the junction left unmatched. The CDR3 sequence: CSAIRTGTLYGYTF. The CDR3 nucleotides read TGCAGTGCTATCCGGACAGGAACTCTCTATGGCTACACCTTC.

This chain links TRBV5-6 with TRBJ1-5, with TRBD1 as a possible D gene (5 bases). Germline V lookup: CDR1 SGHDT, CDR2 YYEEEE. The CDR3 extends over 19 amino acids. V gave up 4 bases and J gave up 2 bases, with 25 bases separating them. CDR3 residues: CASSLRAGKGVGGNQPQHF. DNA of the CDR3: TGTGCCAGCAGCCTCCGGGCAGGGAAAGGCGTTGGAGGCAATCAGCCCCAGCATTTT.